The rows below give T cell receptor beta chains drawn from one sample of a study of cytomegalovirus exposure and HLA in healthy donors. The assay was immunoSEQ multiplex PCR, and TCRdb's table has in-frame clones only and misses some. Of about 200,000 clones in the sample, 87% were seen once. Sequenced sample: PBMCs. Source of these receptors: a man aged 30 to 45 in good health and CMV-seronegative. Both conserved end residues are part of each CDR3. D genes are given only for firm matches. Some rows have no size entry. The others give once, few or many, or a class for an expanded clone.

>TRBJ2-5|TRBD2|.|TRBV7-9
CASREAGQETQYF
TGTGCCAGCAGGGAAGCGGGACAAGAGACCCAGTACTTC
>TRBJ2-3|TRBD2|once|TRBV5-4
CASSRVLSGPTDTQYF
TGTGCCAGCAGCCGGGTTCTTAGCGGGCCCACAGATACGCAGTATTTT
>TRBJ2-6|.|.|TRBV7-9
CASSSFGGSGANVLTF
TGTGCCAGCAGCTCTTTCGGCGGCTCTGGGGCCAACGTCCTGACTTTC
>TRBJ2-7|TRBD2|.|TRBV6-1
CASSDSRGVREQYF
TGTGCCAGCAGTGACTCCCGGGGGGTTCGCGAGCAGTACTTC
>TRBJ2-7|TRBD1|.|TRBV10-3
CAISSNRDRESSYEQYF
TGTGCCATCAGTTCCAACCGGGACAGGGAAAGCTCCTACGAGCAGTACTTC
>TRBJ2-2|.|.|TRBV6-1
CASSDRGPGELFF
TGTGCCAGCAGTGACAGGGGTCCCGGGGAGCTGTTTTTT
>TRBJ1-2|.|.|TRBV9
CASSVDSRGYGYTF
TGTGCCAGCAGCGTTGACAGTAGGGGCTATGGCTACACCTTC
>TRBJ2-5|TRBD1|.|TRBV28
CASSYDRDQETQYF
TGTGCCAGCAGCTACGACAGGGACCAAGAGACCCAGTACTTC
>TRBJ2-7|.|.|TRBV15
CATSRDDTRNGDEQYF
TGTGCCACCAGCAGGGACGACACTAGAAACGGAGACGAGCAGTACTTC
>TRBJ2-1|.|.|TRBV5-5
CASSQRTDNEQFF
TGTGCCAGCAGCCAACGAACAGACAATGAGCAGTTCTTC
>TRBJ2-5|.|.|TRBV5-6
CASSRQAWTFQETQYF
TGTGCCAGCAGTCGACAGGCTTGGACTTTCCAAGAGACCCAGTACTTC
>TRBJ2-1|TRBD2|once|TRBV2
CASSEGTSGSVVVNEQFF
TGTGCCAGCAGTGAGGGGACTAGCGGGAGTGTTGTGGTCAATGAGCAGTTCTTC
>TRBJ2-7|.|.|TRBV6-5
CASSYSTGPKTREQYF
TGTGCCAGCAGTTACTCGACAGGACCCAAGACGCGCGAGCAGTACTTC
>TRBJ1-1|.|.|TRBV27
CASSRETRGITEAFF
TGTGCCAGCAGTCGAGAGACCAGGGGAATCACTGAAGCTTTCTTT
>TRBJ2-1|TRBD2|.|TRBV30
CAWGSGKRRYNEQFF
TGTGCCTGGGGGAGCGGGAAGAGACGCTACAATGAGCAGTTCTTC
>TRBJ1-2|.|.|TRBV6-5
CASRQGGYGYTF
TGTGCCAGCAGACAGGGCGGCTATGGCTACACCTTC
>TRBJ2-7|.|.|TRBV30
CAWSTTGLEQYF
TGTGCCTGGAGTACCACAGGGTTGGAGCAGTACTTC
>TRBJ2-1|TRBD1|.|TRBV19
CASAERGRSYNEQFF
TGTGCCAGTGCGGAGAGGGGGCGATCCTACAATGAGCAGTTCTTC
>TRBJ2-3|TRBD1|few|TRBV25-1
CASSPTGGTDTQYF
TGTGCCAGCAGTCCGACAGGGGGCACAGATACGCAGTATTTT
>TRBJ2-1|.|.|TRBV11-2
CASSSRTTHPGSSYNEQFF
TGTGCCAGCAGCTCAAGGACTACACACCCGGGGAGCTCCTACAATGAGCAGTTCTTC
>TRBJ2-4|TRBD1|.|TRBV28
CAVVDRVGNIQYF
TGTGCCGTCGTGGACAGGGTAGGAAACATTCAGTACTTC
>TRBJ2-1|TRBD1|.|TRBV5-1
CASSFRTGYYNEQFF
TGCGCCAGCAGCTTCAGGACAGGATACTACAATGAGCAGTTCTTC
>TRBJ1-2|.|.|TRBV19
CASSINRANYGYTF
TGTGCCAGTAGTATTAACAGAGCTAACTATGGCTACACCTTC
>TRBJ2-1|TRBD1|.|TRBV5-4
CASSSSRDRGYNEQFF
TGTGCCAGCAGCTCTTCCCGGGACAGGGGTTACAATGAGCAGTTCTTC
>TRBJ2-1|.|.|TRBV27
CASTSRAGSPGFDNEQFF
TGTGCCAGCACCTCCAGGGCAGGTTCCCCTGGATTTGACAATGAGCAGTTCTTC
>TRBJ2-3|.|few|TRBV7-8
CASSTPTESDTQYF
TGTGCCAGCAGCACCCCGACAGAATCAGATACGCAGTATTTT
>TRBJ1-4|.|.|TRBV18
CASSPPKGGTNEKLFF
TGTGCCAGCTCACCACCGAAAGGGGGAACTAATGAAAAACTGTTTTTT
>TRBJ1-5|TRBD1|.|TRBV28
CATTGDANQPQHF
TGTGCCACTACAGGGGATGCCAATCAGCCCCAGCATTTT
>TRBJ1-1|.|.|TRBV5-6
CASTYRTNTEAFF
TGTGCCAGCACATACAGGACGAACACTGAAGCTTTCTTT
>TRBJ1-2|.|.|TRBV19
CASIDTLGYGYTF
TGTGCCAGTATTGACACCCTCGGATATGGCTACACCTTC
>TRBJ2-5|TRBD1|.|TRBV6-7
CASSRDRGGETQYF
TGTGCCAGCAGTCGGGACAGGGGGGGAGAGACCCAGTACTTC
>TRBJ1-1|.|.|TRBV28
CASSFVGTRRAFF
TGTGCCAGCAGTTTCGTAGGGACTAGGAGAGCTTTCTTT
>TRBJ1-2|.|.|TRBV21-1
CASSTKLYSSYGYTF
TGTGCCAGCAGCACAAAGTTGTACAGTAGCTATGGCTACACCTTC